The source of this T cell receptor (beta chain) is a study of blood T cell repertoires in COVID-19. Authors' methods: Estimates of nucleated cell counts were drawn from the amplification of reference gene primers. Using immunoSEQ multiplex PCR, the repertoire was profiled, and TCRdb retains in-frame clones only, with some absent. Clone size and the V and J calls come from that table; the DNA yielded D and trimming. The sample yields 250,000 to 350,000 clones, about 92% seen once. The CDR3 extends over 15 amino acids. Looked up from germline, CDR1 is LGHDT and CDR2 is YNNKEL (reference sequence). With 1 base removed from V and 0 bases from J, the gap between germline ends came to 7 bases. Enrollees, roughly 18 to 95 years old, lived in 24 US areas.

This rearrangement joins TRBV3-1 (or the pseudogene TRBV3-2) to TRBJ1-3; D unclear. Sample: PBMCs or T cells enriched from blood (not recorded which). The clonotype was recovered from a man aged 55-75 years who had recovered from COVID-19. The CDR3 spells CASSQVVSSGNTIYF. The DNA for the CDR3 is TGTGCCAGCAGCCAAGTGGTGAGCTCTGGAAACACCATATATTTT.